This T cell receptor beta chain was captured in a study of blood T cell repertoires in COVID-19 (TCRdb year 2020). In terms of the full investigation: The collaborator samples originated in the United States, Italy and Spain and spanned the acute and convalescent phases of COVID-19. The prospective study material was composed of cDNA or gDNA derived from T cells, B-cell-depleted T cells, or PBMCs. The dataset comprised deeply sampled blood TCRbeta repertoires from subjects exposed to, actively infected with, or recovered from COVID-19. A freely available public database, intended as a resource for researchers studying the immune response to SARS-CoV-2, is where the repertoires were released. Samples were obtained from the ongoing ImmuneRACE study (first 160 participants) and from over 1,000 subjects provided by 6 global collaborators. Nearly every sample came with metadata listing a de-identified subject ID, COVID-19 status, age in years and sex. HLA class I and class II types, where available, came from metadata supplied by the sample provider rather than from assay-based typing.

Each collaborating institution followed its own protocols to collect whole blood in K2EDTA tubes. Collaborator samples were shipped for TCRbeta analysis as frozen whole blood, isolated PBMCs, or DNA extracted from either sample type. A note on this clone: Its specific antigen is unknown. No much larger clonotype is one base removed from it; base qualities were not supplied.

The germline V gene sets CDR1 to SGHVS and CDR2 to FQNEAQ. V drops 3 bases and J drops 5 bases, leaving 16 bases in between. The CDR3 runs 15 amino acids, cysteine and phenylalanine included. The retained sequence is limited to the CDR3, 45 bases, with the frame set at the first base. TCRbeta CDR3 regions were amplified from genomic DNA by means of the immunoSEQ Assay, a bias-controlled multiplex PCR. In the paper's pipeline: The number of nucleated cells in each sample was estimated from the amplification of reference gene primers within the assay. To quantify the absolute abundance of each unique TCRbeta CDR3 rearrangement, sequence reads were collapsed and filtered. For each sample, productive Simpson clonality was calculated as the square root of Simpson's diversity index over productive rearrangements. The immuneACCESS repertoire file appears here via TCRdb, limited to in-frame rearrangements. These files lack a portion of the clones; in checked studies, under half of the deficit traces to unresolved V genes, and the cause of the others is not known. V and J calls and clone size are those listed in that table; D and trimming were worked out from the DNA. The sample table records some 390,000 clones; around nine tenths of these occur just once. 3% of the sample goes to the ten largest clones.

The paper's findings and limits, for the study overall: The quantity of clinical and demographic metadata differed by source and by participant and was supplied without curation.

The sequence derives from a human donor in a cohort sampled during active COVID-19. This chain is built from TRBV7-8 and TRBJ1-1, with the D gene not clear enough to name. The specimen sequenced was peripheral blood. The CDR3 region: CASSLPGYQATEAFF. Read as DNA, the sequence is TGTGCCAGCAGCTTGCCGGGGTACCAGGCAACTGAAGCTTTCTTT.